This T cell receptor (beta chain) was sequenced during a study of T cell changes during pregnancy in multiple sclerosis. The V end lost 2 bases, the J end lost 0 bases, and 4 bases lay between the germline ends. The CDR3 contains 13 residues. Germline V gene lookup returns CDR1 GTSNPN and CDR2 SVGIG (reference sequence). This table comes from immunoSEQ multiplex PCR, and its TCRdb copy is limited to in-frame clones, with some not included. The data hold roughly 69,000 clones, with about 92% observed a single time. The rearrangement joins TRBV30 to TRBJ2-2; no clear D. The sequence was obtained from a female donor with multiple sclerosis, enrolled in a pregnancy study. The material sequenced was peripheral blood, taken after pregnancy. CDR3 protein: CAWSTPNTGELFF. DNA for the CDR3: TGTGCCTGGAGTACTCCGAACACCGGGGAGCTGTTTTTT.